This T cell receptor (beta chain) stems from a study of control samples from healthy donors and cancer patients. Sequenced by immunoSEQ multiplex PCR; TCRdb stores in-frame clones only, minus some. The sample has tens of thousands of clones; 91% are singletons. The CDR3 sequence is 14 residues long. Germline values: CDR1 SGHRS, CDR2 YFSETQ. V dropped 2 bases and J dropped 4; count of bases not matched to a gene: 3. The specimen was blood. The chain links TRBV5-1 to TRBJ2-7; 10 nucleotides align to TRBD1. This TCR was recovered from a young woman in good health. DNA for the CDR3: TGCGCCAGCAGCTTAGCGGGACAGGGGTACGAGCAGTACTTC. Translating gives CASSLAGQGYEQYF. Filled out from reference TRBV5-1 and TRBJ2-7, the complete variable domain reads KAGVTQTPRYLIKTRGQQVTLSCSPISGHRSVSWYQQTPGQGLQFLFEYFSETQRNKGNFPGRFSGRQFSNSRSEMNVSTLELGDSALYLCASSLAGQGYEQYFGPGTRLTVT.